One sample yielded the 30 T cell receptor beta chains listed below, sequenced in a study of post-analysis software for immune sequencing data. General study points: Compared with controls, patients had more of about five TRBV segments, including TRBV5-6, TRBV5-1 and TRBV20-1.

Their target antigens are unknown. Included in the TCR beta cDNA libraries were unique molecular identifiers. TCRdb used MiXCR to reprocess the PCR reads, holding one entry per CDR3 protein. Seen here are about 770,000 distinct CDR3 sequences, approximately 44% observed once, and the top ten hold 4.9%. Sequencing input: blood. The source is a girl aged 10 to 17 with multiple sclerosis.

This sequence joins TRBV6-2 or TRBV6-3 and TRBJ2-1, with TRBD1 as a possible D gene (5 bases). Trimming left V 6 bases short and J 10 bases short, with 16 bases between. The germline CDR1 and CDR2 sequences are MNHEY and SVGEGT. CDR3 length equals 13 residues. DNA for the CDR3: TGTGCCAGCAGCTGGACATCCGATTGGGAGCAGTTCTTC. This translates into CASSWTSDWEQFF.

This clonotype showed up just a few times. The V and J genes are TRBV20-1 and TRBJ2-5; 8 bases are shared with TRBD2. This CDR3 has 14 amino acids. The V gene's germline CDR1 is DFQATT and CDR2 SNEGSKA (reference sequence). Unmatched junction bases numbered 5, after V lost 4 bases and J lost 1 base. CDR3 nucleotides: TGCAGTGCTACTTCCAGCGGGAGCCAAGAGACCCAGTACTTC. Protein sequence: CSATSSGSQETQYF.

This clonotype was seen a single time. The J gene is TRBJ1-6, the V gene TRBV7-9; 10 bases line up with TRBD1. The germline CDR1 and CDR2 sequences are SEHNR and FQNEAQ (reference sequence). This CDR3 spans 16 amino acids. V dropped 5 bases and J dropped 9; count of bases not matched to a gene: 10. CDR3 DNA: TGTGCCAGCAGCCGACCGGGACAGGGGAGTGGTTCACCCCTCCACTTT. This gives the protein CASSRPGQGSGSPLHF.

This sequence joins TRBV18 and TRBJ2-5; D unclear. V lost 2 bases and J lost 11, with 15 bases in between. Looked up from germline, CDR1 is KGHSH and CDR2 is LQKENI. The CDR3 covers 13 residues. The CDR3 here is CASSPGRYNEQYF. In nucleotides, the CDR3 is TGTGCCAGCTCACCAGGCCGGTACAATGAGCAGTACTTC.

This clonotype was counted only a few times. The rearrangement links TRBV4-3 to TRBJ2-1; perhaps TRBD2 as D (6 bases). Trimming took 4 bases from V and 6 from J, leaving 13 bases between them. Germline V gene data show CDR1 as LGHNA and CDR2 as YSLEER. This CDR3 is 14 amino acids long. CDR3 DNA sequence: TGCGCCAGCAGCCCGGCTTGGCGGGGCAATGAGCAGTTCTTC. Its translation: CASSPAWRGNEQFF.

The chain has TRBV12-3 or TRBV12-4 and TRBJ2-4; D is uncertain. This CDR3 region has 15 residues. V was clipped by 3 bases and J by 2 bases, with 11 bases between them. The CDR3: CASSFWASPKNIQYF. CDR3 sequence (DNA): TGTGCCAGCAGTTTTTGGGCCAGCCCCAAAAACATTCAGTACTTC.

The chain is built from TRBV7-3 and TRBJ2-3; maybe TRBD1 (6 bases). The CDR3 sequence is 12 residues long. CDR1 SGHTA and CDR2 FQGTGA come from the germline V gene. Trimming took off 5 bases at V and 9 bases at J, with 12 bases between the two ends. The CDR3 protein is CASSGEQGTQYF. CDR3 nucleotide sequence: TGTGCCAGCAGCGGCGAACAGGGCACGCAGTATTTT.

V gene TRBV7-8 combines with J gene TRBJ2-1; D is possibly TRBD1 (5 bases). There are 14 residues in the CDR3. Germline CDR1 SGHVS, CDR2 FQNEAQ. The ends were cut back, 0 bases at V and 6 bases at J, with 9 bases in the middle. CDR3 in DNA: TGTGCCAGCAGCTTAGCGGGGCATCCCAATGAGCAGTTCTTC. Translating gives CASSLAGHPNEQFF.

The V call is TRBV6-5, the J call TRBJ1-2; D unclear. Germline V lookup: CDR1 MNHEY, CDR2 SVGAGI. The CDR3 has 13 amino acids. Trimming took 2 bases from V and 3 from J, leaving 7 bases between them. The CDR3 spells CASSYPGDYGYTF. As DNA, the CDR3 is TGTGCCAGCAGTTACCCAGGAGACTATGGCTACACCTTC.

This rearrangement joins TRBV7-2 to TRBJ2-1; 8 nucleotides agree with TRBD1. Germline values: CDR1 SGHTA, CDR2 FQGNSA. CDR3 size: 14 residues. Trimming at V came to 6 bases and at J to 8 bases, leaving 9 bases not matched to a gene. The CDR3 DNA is TGTGCCAGCAGAACAACGGACAGGGTCGATGAGCAGTTCTTC. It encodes CASRTTDRVDEQFF. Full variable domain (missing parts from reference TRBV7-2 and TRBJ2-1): GAGVSQSPSNKVTEKGKDVELRCDPISGHTALYWYRQSLGQGLEFLIYFQGNSAPDKSGLPSDRFSAERTGGSVSTLTIQRTQQEDSAVYLCASRTTDRVDEQFFGPGTRLTVL.

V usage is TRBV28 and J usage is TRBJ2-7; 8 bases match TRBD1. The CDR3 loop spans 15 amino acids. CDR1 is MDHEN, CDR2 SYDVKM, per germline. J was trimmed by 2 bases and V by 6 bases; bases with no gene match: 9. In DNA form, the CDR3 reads TGTGCCAGCAGCCCCGGGGACAGGCTGACCTACGAGCAGTACTTC. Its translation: CASSPGDRLTYEQYF. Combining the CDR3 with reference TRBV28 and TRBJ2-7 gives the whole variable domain DVKVTQSSRYLVKRTGEKVFLECVQDMDHENMFWYRQDPGLGLRLIYFSYDVKMKEKGDIPEGYSVSREKKERFSLILESASTNQTSMYLCASSPGDRLTYEQYFGPGTRLTVT.

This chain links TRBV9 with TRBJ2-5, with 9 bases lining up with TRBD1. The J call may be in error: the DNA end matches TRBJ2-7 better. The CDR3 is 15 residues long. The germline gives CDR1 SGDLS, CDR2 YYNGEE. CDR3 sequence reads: CASNNELQGAHEQYF. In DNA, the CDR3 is TGTGCCAGCAACAACGAATTACAGGGGGCCCACGAGCAGTACTTC.

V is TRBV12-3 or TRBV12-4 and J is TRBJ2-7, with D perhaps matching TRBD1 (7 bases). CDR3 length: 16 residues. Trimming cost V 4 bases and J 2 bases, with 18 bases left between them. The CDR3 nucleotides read TGTGCCAGCAGTTCCGCTCGGGAGAGGGGGCCCTACGAGCAGTACTTC. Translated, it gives CASSSARERGPYEQYF.

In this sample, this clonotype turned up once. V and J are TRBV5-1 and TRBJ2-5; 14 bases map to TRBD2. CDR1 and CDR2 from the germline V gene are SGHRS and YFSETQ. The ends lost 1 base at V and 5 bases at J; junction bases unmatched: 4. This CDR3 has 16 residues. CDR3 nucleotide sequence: TGCGCCAGCAGCTTGCAGGGACTAGCGGGAGTTGAGACCCAGTACTTC. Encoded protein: CASSLQGLAGVETQYF.

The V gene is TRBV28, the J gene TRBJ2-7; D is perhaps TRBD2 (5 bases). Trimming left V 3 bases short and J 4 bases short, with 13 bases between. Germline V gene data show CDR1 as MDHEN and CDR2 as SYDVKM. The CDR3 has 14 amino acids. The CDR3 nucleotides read TGTGCCAGCAGTTTGCCGGGAAATACTTACGAGCAGTACTTC. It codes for CASSLPGNTYEQYF.

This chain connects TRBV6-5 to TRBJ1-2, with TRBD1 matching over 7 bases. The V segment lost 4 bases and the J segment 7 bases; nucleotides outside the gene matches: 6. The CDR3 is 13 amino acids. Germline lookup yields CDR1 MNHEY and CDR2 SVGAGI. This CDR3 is CASSFRQGFGYTF. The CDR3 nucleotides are TGTGCCAGCAGTTTCAGACAGGGTTTTGGCTACACCTTC.

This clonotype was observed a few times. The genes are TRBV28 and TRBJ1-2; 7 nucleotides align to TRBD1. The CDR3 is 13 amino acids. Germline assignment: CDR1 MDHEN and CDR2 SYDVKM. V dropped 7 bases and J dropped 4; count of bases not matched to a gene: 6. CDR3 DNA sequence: TGTGCCAGCATCGACAGGGTTCGCTATGGCTACACCTTC. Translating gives CASIDRVRYGYTF.

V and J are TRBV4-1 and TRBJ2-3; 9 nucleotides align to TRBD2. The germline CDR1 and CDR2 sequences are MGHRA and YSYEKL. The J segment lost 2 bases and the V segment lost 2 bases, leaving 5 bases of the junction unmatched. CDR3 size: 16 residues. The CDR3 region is CASSQLAGVNTDTQYF. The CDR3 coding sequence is TGCGCCAGCAGCCAATTAGCGGGGGTGAACACAGATACGCAGTATTTT.

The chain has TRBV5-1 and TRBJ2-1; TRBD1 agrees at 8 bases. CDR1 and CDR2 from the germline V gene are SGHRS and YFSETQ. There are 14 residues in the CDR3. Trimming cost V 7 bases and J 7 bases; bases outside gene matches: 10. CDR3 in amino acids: CASRLLQGGNEQFF. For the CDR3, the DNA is TGCGCCAGCCGATTGCTACAGGGGGGAAATGAGCAGTTCTTC.

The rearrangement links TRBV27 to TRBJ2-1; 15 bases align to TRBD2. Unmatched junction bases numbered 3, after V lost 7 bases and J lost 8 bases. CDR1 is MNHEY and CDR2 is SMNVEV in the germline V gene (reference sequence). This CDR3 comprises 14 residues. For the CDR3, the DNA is TGTGCCAGCATGGGACTAGCGGGAGGTTATGAGCAGTTCTTC. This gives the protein CASMGLAGGYEQFF.

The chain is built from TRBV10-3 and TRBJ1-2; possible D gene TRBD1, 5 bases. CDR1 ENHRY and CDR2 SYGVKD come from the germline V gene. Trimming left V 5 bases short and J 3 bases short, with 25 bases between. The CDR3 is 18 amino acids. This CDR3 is CAISKGRANPWYDYGYTF. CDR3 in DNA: TGTGCCATCAGTAAGGGACGGGCCAATCCCTGGTACGACTATGGCTACACCTTC.

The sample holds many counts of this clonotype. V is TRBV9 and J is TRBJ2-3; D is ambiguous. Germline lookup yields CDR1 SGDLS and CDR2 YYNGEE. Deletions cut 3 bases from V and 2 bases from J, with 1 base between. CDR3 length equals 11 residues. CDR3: CASSDTDTQYF. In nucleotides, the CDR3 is TGTGCCAGCAGCGACACAGATACGCAGTATTTT.

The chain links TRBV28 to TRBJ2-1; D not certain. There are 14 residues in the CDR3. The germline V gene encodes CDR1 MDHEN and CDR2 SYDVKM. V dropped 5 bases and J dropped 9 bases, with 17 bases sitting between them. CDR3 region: CASSPLAVGSEQFF. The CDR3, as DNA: TGTGCCAGCAGTCCCCTCGCAGTAGGTAGTGAGCAGTTCTTC.

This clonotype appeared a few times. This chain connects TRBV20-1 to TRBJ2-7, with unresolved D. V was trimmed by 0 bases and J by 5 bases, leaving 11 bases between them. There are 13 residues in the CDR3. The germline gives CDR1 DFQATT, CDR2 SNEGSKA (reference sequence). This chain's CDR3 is CSARDRLSDEQYF. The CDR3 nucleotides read TGCAGTGCTAGAGATCGGCTTAGTGACGAGCAGTACTTC.

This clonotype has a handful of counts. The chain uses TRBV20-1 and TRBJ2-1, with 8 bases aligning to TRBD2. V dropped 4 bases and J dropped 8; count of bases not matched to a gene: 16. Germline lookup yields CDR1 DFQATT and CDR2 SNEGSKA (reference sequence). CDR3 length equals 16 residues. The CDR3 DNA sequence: TGCAGTGCTACTATGGGGCGAGGCGGGAGGAGGGATGAGCAGTTCTTC. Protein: CSATMGRGGRRDEQFF.

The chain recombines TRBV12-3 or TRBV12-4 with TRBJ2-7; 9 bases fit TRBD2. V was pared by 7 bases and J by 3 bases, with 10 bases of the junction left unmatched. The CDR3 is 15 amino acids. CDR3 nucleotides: TGTGCCAGCACAATGGGAGCGGGAGGCAACTACGAGCAGTACTTC. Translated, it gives CASTMGAGGNYEQYF.

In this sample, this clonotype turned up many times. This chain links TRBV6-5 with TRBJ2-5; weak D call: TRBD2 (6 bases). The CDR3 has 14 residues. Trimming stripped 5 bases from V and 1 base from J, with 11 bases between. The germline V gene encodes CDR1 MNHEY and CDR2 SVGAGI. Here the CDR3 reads CASSRRGTQETQYF. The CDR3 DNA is TGTGCCAGCAGTCGGCGGGGAACCCAAGAGACCCAGTACTTC.

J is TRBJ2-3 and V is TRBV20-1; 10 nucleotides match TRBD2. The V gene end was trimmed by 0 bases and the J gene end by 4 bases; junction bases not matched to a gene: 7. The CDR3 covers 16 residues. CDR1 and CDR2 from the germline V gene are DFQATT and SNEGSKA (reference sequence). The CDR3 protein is CSARDYSGRWADTQYF. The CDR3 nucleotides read TGCAGTGCTAGAGATTATAGCGGGAGGTGGGCAGATACGCAGTATTTT.

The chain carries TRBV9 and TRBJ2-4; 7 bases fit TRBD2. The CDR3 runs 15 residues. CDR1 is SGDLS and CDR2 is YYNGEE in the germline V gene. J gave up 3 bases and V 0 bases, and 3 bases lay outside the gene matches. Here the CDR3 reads CASSVGVAGKNIQYF. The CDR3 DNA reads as TGTGCCAGCAGCGTAGGAGTAGCGGGCAAAAACATTCAGTACTTC.

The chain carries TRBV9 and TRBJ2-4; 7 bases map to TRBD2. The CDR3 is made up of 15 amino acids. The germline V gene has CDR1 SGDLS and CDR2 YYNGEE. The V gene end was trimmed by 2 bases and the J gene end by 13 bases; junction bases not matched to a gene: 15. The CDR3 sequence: CASSVGSGAYNEQYF. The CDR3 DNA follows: TGTGCCAGCAGCGTCGGAAGCGGGGCTTACAATGAGCAGTACTTC. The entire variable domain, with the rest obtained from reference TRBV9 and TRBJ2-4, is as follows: DSGVTQTPKHLITATGQRVTLRCSPRSGDLSVYWYQQSLDQGLQFLIQYYNGEERAKGNILERFSAQQFPDLHSELNLSSLELGDSALYFCASSVGSGAYNEQYFGAGTRLSVL.